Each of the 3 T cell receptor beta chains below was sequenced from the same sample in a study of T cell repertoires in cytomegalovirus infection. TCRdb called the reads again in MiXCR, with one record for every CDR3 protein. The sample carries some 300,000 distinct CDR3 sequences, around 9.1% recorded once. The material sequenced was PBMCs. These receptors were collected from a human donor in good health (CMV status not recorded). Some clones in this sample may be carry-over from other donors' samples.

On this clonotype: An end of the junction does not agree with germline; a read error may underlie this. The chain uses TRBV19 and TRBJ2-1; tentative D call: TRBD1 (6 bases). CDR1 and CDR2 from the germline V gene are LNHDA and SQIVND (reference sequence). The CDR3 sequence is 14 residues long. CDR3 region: CASGMDSWGNEQFF. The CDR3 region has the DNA TGTGCCAGTGGTATGGACAGTTGGGGCAATGAGCAGTTCTTC.

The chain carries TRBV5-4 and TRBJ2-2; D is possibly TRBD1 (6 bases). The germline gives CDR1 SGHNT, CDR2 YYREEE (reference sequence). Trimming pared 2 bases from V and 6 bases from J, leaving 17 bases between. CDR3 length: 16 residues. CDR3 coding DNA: TGTGCCAGCAGCTTCCGGACAGCGTTATCCCCCGGGGAGCTGTTTTTT. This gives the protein CASSFRTALSPGELFF.

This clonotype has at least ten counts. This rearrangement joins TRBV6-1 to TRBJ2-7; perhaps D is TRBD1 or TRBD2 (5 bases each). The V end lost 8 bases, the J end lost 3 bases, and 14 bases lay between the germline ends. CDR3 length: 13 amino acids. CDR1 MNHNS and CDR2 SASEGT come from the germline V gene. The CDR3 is CASGGRSNYEQYF. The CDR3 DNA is TGTGCCAGCGGGGGACGATCCAACTACGAGCAGTACTTC.